This TCR beta chain derives from a study of blood T cell repertoires in COVID-19. At the level of the study: Whether acute or convalescent, the COVID-19 samples came from the United States, Italy and Spain.

Under the authors' procedure: Scientists estimated how many nucleated cells there were by amplifying reference gene primers. Profiling relied on immunoSEQ multiplex PCR, and the TCRdb table lists in-frame clones only, not all of them. V and J calls and clone size come straight from that table; D and trimming were deduced from the DNA. Here the sample spans about 160,000 clones, over 70% being singletons. V trimming: 8 bases; J trimming: 8 bases; junction bases outside the gene matches: 4. CDR3 length equals 12 residues. Sequences were obtained from peripheral blood. This TCR was sampled from an elderly woman with active or convalescent COVID-19. The gene calls are TRBV12-3 or TRBV12-4 and TRBJ1-2; the match to TRBD1 covers 11 bases. DNA of the CDR3: TGTGCCAGCGAGGGACAGGGGGAGGGCTACACCTTC. Translated, it gives CASEGQGEGYTF.